This is a list of T cell receptor beta chains from one sample in a study of CD8 T cells in ankylosing spondylitis. One entry per CDR3 protein, called by TCRdb with MiXCR from the 5' RACE reads. The repertoire holds nearly 350,000 distinct CDR3 sequences, with under 15% as singletons. The sample consisted of blood, either unsorted or a sorted T cell fraction (not recorded which). These receptors were collected from a male donor with ankylosing spondylitis or in good health (not recorded which). CDR3s include the opening cysteine and the closing phenylalanine or tryptophan. Fields, in order: CDR3 length, D gene, V gene, J gene, clone size, CDR3 DNA, CDR3 protein. A D gene is named only where the DNA matches it firmly. A clone size is listed for some rows: how often the clone was seen (once, few, many), or a class if it is expanded.

14,.,TRBV19,TRBJ1-1,few,TGTGCCAGTAGTTTTCCTCGGGGGGCGGATGAAGCTTTCTTT,CASSFPRGADEAFF
16,.,TRBV3-1,TRBJ2-3,few,TGTGCCAGCAGCCAAGGACGGGGGCCTAGCACAGATACGCAGTATTTT,CASSQGRGPSTDTQYF
14,.,TRBV5-1,TRBJ2-1,.,TGCGCCAGCAGCTTGGCAGCAGCCTTCAATGAGCAGTTCTTC,CASSLAAAFNEQFF
13,.,TRBV5-6,TRBJ2-3,many,TGTGCCAGCAGCTTGGCCAGCACAGATACGCAGTATTTT,CASSLASTDTQYF
15,TRBD1,TRBV27,TRBJ1-2,few,TGTGCCAGCAGGAGGGGGCTGCTGAACGACTATGGCTACACCTTC,CASRRGLLNDYGYTF
16,TRBD1,TRBV6-5,TRBJ2-1,few,TGTGCCAGCAGTTACCCTAAGGGACAGGGTGGCGATGAGCAGTTCTTC,CASSYPKGQGGDEQFF
15,TRBD2,TRBV12-3/TRBV12-4,TRBJ2-2,few,TGTGCCAGCAGTTTACGGACTAGCGGCACCGGGGAGCTGTTTTTT,CASSLRTSGTGELFF
14,.,TRBV5-1,TRBJ1-4,few,TGCGCCAGCAGCACCCGGGACGGGGTTGAAAAACTGTTTTTT,CASSTRDGVEKLFF
17,TRBD2,TRBV12-3/TRBV12-4,TRBJ2-1,few,TGTGCCAGCAGTTTACGGGGTGGGACTAGCGGGGGGAATGAGCAGTTCTTC,CASSLRGGTSGGNEQFF
15,TRBD2,TRBV6-2/TRBV6-3,TRBJ2-3,few,TGTGCCAGCAGAACGAAAGCGGGGTACACAGATACGCAGTATTTT,CASRTKAGYTDTQYF
15,TRBD1,TRBV11-2,TRBJ2-7,few,TGTGCCAGCAGCTTAGGGGGGACAGGGGGCCACGAGCAGTACTTC,CASSLGGTGGHEQYF
17,.,TRBV12-5,TRBJ2-1,few,TGTGCTAGTGGTTTGACAACAGGGTGGGATTCCTACAATGAGCAGTTCTTC,CASGLTTGWDSYNEQFF
13,TRBD1,TRBV29-1,TRBJ1-1,.,TGCAGCGTGGGTGACAGGGGAAGCACTGAAGCTTTCTTT,CSVGDRGSTEAFF
14,.,TRBV5-1,TRBJ2-5,.,TGCGCCAGCAGCTTGGCGGTTCGGAAAGAGACCCAGTACTTC,CASSLAVRKETQYF
11,.,TRBV10-3,TRBJ1-4,few,TGTGCCTCCCGGGGGGTAGAAAAACTGTTTTTT,CASRGVEKLFF
14,.,TRBV12-3/TRBV12-4,TRBJ2-7,few,TGTGCCAGCAGTGGGCTAGCGCAGCCCTACGAGCAGTACTTC,CASSGLAQPYEQYF
16,.,TRBV5-1,TRBJ2-4,.,TGCGCCAGCAGCTTGGCCCCAGGCAGGGGCGAAAACATTCAGTACTTC,CASSLAPGRGENIQYF
15,TRBD1,TRBV20-1,TRBJ2-7,few,TGCAGTGCTAGAGATCCCTATGACAGGGCCCACGAGCAGTACTTC,CSARDPYDRAHEQYF
16,.,TRBV5-1,TRBJ1-1,many,TGCGCCAGCAGCTTCGCCTTATTGACAGAGAACACTGAAGCTTTCTTT,CASSFALLTENTEAFF
13,TRBD2,TRBV20-1,TRBJ2-3,.,TGCAGTGCTAGACTAGCGGGAGAAGATACGCAGTATTTT,CSARLAGEDTQYF
16,TRBD2,TRBV6-1,TRBJ2-1,.,TGTGCCAGCACCCTGGAAGGGACTAGCGGGAGTGGTGGACAGTTCTTC,CASTLEGTSGSGGQFF
15,.,TRBV4-2,TRBJ2-3,.,TGTGCCAGCAGCCTAAAGGGGGGGCACACAGATACGCAGTATTTT,CASSLKGGHTDTQYF
15,.,TRBV5-1,TRBJ2-2,few,TGCGCCAGCAGCCGTGGGGATAGCGGCACCGGGGAGCTGTTTTTT,CASSRGDSGTGELFF
18,TRBD2,TRBV20-1,TRBJ2-1,few,TGCAGTGCTAGCCCGGCGATGGGACTAGCATCATCCTACAATGAGCAGTTCTTC,CSASPAMGLASSYNEQFF
14,.,TRBV7-9,TRBJ2-7,few,TGTGCCAGCAACTCAGCGGGCAGGGGTTACGAGCAGTACTTC,CASNSAGRGYEQYF
14,.,TRBV5-1,TRBJ2-5,.,TGCGCCAGCAGCCGAACAACAGGGCTAGAGACCCAGTACTTC,CASSRTTGLETQYF
16,.,TRBV19,TRBJ2-4,.,TGTGCCAGTAGTATAGATCGGATGCTAGCCAAAAACATTCAGTACTTC,CASSIDRMLAKNIQYF
16,TRBD2,TRBV5-1,TRBJ2-1,.,TGCGCCAGCAGACGGGGACTAGCGGGAGGGAGGGATGAGCAGTTCTTC,CASRRGLAGGRDEQFF
14,TRBD1,TRBV7-2,TRBJ2-2,few,TGTGCCAGCAGTTACAGGGGGAGCACCGGGGAGCTGTTTTTT,CASSYRGSTGELFF
14,.,TRBV20-1,TRBJ2-5,.,TGCAGTGCAGTGAGACTGGGGTTCGGGGAGACCCAGTACTTC,CSAVRLGFGETQYF
17,TRBD2,TRBV4-2,TRBJ2-5,.,TGTGCCAGCAGCCAAGTCCAGGGAACTAGCGGTCCGGTGGGCCAGTACTTC,CASSQVQGTSGPVGQYF
13,.,TRBV25-1,TRBJ2-7,.,TGTGCCAGCAGTCCACGAGATTCCTACGAGCAGTACTTC,CASSPRDSYEQYF
13,.,TRBV20-1,TRBJ2-3,.,TGCAGTGCTAGAGACCGGGGCTGGGATACGCAGTATTTT,CSARDRGWDTQYF
13,.,TRBV4-1,TRBJ2-5,few,TGCGCCAGCAGCCCAAAGTACCAAGAGACCCAGTACTTC,CASSPKYQETQYF
14,.,TRBV12-3/TRBV12-4,TRBJ1-1,few,TGTGCCAGCAGTCTGCAACGGGTGAACACTGAAGCTTTCTTT,CASSLQRVNTEAFF
13,.,TRBV5-1,TRBJ1-6,many,TGCGCCAGCAGCTTCGGGGGCGAATCACCCCTCCACTTT,CASSFGGESPLHF
14,.,TRBV7-9,TRBJ2-5,.,TGTGCCAGCAGCTTAAGTGCGACAGGCGGGACCCAGTACTTC,CASSLSATGGTQYF
13,.,TRBV29-1,TRBJ1-1,few,TGCAGCGTTGTTCCAGGGTTGAACACTGAAGCTTTCTTT,CSVVPGLNTEAFF
14,.,TRBV12-3/TRBV12-4,TRBJ1-4,few,TGTGCCAGCAGTTCAGACAGGTGGGGGGAAAAACTGTTTTTT,CASSSDRWGEKLFF